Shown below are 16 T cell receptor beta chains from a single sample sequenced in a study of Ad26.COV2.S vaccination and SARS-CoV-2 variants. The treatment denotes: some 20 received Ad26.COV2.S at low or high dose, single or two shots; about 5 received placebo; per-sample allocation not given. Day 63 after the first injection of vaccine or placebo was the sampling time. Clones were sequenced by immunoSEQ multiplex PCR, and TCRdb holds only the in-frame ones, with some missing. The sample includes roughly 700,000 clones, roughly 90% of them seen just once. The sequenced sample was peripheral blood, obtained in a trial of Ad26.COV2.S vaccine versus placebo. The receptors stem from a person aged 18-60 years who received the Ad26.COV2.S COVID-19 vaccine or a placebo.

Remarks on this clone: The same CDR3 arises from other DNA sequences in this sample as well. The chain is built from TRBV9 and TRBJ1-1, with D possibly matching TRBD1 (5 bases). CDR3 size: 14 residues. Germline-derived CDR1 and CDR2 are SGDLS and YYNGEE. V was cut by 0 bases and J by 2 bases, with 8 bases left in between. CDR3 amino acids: CASSVAGLNTEAFF. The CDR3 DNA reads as TGTGCCAGCAGCGTAGCAGGGCTTAACACTGAAGCTTTCTTT.

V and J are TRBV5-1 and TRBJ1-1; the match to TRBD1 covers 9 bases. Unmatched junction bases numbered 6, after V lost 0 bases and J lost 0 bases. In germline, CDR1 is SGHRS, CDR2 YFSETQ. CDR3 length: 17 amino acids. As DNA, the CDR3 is TGCGCCAGCAGCTTGGATGGGACAGGGCGATTGAACACTGAAGCTTTCTTT. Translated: CASSLDGTGRLNTEAFF.

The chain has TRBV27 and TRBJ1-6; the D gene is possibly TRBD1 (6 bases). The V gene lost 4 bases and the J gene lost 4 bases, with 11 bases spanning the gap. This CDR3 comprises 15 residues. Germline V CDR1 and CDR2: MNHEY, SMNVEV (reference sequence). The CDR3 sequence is CASSSGDIYNSPLHF. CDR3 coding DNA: TGTGCCAGCAGTTCCGGGGACATATATAATTCACCCCTCCACTTT.

The CDR3 bases are TGTGCCAGCAGACGGACACTCAATCAGCCCCAGCATTTT. Its protein is CASRRTLNQPQHF. The chain combines TRBV27 with TRBJ1-5, with D possibly being TRBD1 (5 bases). This CDR3 is built from 13 residues. The V end lost 6 bases, the J end lost 3 bases, and 9 bases lay between the germline ends. In germline, CDR1 is MNHEY, CDR2 SMNVEV (reference sequence).

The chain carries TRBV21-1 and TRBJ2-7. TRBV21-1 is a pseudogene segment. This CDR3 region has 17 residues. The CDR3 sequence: CASSSKAEGPGAYEQYF. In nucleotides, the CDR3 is TGTGCCAGCAGCTCGAAGGCGGAAGGGCCCGGGGCATACGAGCAGTACTTC.

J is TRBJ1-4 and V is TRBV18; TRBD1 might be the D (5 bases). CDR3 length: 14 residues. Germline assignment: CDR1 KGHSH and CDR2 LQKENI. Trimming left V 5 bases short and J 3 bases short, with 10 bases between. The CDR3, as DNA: TGTGCCAGCTCAAAGGACACGTCTAATGAAAAACTGTTTTTT. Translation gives CASSKDTSNEKLFF.

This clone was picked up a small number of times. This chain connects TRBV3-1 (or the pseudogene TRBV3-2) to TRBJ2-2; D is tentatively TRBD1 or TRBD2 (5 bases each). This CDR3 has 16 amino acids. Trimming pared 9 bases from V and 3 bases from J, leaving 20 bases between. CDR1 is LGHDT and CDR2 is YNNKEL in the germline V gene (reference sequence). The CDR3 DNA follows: TGTGCCAGTTTCCCCGGGGCTATCCGGGACACCGGGGAGCTGTTTTTT. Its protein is CASFPGAIRDTGELFF.

CDR3 residues: CASSYWVNQPQHF. The CDR3 coding sequence is TGTGCCAGCAGTTACTGGGTTAATCAGCCCCAGCATTTT. The V and J genes are TRBV6-5 and TRBJ1-5; D not certain. The length of the CDR3 is 13 residues. The germline CDR1 and CDR2 sequences are MNHEY and SVGAGI. Trimming stripped 1 base from V and 4 bases from J, with 5 bases between.

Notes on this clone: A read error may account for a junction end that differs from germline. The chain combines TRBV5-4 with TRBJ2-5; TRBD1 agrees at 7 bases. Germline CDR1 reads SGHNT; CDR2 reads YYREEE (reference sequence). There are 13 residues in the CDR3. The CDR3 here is CASSSGQQEAQYF. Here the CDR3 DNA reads TGTGCCAGCAGCTCGGGACAGCAAGAGGCCCAGTACTTC.

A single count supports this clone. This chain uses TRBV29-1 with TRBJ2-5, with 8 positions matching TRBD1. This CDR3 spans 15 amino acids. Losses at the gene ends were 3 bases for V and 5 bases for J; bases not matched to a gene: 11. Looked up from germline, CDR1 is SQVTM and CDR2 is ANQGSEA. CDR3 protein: CSVEIRQGLLETQYF. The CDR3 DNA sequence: TGCAGCGTTGAGATTCGACAGGGGCTTTTGGAGACCCAGTACTTC.

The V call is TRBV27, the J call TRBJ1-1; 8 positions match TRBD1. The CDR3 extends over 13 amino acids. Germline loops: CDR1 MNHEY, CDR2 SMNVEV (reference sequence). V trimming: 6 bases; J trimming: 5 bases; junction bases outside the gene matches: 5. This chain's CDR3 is CASSPRGRTEAFF. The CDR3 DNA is TGTGCCAGCAGCCCCAGGGGGCGGACTGAAGCTTTCTTT.

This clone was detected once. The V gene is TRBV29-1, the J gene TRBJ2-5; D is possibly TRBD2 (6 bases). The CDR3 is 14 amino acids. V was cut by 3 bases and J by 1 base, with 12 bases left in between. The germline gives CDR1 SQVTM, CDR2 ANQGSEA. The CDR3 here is CSVESWRAQETQYF. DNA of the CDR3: TGCAGCGTTGAGTCCTGGAGGGCCCAAGAGACCCAGTACTTC.

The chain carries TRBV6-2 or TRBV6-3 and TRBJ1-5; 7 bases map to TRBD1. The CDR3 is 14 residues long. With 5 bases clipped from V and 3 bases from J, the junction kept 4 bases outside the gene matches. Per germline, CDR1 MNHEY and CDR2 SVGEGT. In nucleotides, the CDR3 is TGTGCCAGCAGTATGGGACAGCTCAATCAGCCCCAGCATTTT. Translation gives CASSMGQLNQPQHF.

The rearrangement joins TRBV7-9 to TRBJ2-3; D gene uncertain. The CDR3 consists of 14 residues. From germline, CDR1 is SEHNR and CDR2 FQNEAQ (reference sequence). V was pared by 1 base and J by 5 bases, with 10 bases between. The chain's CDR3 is CASSLDVAEDTQYF. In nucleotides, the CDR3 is TGTGCCAGCAGCTTAGATGTTGCGGAAGATACGCAGTATTTT. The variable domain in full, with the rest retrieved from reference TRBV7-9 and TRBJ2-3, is DTGVSQNPRHKITKRGQNVTFRCDPISEHNRLYWYRQTLGQGPEFLTYFQNEAQLEKSRLLSDRFSAERPKGSFSTLEIQRTEQGDSAMYLCASSLDVAEDTQYFGPGTRLTVL.

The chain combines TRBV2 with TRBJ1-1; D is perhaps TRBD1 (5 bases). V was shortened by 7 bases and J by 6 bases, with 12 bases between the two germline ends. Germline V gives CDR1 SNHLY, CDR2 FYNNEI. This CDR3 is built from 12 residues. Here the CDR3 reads CASTRGAPEAFF. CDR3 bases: TGTGCCAGCACACGAGGGGCCCCTGAAGCTTTCTTT.

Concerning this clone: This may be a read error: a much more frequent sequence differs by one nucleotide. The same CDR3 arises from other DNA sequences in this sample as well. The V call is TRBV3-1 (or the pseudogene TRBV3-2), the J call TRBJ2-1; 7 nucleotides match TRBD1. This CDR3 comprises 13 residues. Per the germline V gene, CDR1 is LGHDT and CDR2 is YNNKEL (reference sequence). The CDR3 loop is CASSPPSGQKQFF. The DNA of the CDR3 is TGTGCTAGCAGCCCACCCTCGGGACAGAAACAGTTCTTC.